This T cell receptor beta chain was captured by sequencing in a study of control samples from healthy donors and cancer patients. CDR1 is MNHEY and CDR2 is SMNVEV in the germline V gene (reference sequence). Trimming removed 6 bases from V and 6 bases from J, with 9 bases in between. This CDR3 contains 11 residues. This clone was seen just once. TCRdb's copy holds only in-frame clones and misses some; the assay was immunoSEQ multiplex PCR. The sample lists 170,000 or so clones, around 90% occurring once. The clonotype originates from a man younger than 45 in good health. The rearrangement uses TRBV27 and TRBJ2-7, with D maybe TRBD1 (6 bases). Sequences were obtained from blood. The CDR3 loop is CASSQGSEQYF. The DNA of the CDR3 is TGTGCCAGCAGCCAGGGGTCCGAGCAGTACTTC.